This T cell receptor (beta chain) stems from a study of Ad26.COV2.S vaccination and SARS-CoV-2 variants. Study-wide background: Ad26.COV2.S, an intramuscular injection, was given once or twice 56 days apart.

The sample's treatment: approximately 18 received Ad26.COV2.S at low or high dose, single or two shots; five or six received placebo; per-sample allocation not given. Specimens were obtained on day 63 following the first vaccine or placebo injection. As regards this clone: Distinct nucleotide sequences in the sample also encode this CDR3.

Germline assignment: CDR1 LNHDA and CDR2 SQIVND (reference sequence). This CDR3 contains 15 residues. V was clipped by 4 bases and J by 3 bases; unmatched bases: 8. Clones were read by immunoSEQ multiplex PCR, and TCRdb kept only the in-frame ones, dropping some. The table includes about 250,000 clones, about 87% detected once. Sequences were derived from peripheral blood, sampled in a trial of Ad26.COV2.S vaccine versus placebo. The V gene is TRBV19, the J gene TRBJ1-1, with 7 bases fitting TRBD1. This clonotype was obtained from a person between 18 and 59 years old who received the Ad26.COV2.S COVID-19 vaccine or a placebo. The DNA of the CDR3 is TGTGCCAGTAGTACAAGACAGGGCGGCGACACTGAAGCTTTCTTT. Residues: CASSTRQGGDTEAFF.